The source of this T cell receptor (beta chain) is a study of blood T cell repertoires in COVID-19. Overall study: Sources were T cells, B-cell-depleted T cells, or PBMCs; the material itself was cDNA or gDNA.

This table comes from immunoSEQ multiplex PCR, and its TCRdb copy is limited to in-frame clones, with some not included. Here the sample spans about 190,000 clones, around 80% being singletons. The clonotype comes from a man in his fifties who had recovered from COVID-19. Material for sequencing was peripheral blood.

CDR3: CASSQKNRVGTEAFF. The CDR3 nucleotides read TGTGCCAGCAGCCAGAAAAACAGGGTAGGAACTGAAGCTTTCTTT. V usage is TRBV14 and J usage is TRBJ1-1, with TRBD1 as a possible D gene (6 bases). The germline V gene encodes CDR1 SGHDN and CDR2 FVKESK. Trimming took 3 bases from V and 5 from J, leaving 16 bases between them. CDR3 length: 15 residues.